The TCR beta chain under discussion was sequenced for a study of a mutant IDH1 vaccine in newly diagnosed glioma. The time point is: week 5, during vaccination. Doses comprised 300 ug of mutant IDH1 20-mer peptide each, plus topical imiquimod. Of note for this clone: The antigen is undetermined.

Profiling relied on immunoSEQ multiplex PCR, and the TCRdb table lists in-frame clones only, not all of them. The sample shows 25,000 to 30,000 clones, about 89% of them seen only once. V gave up 5 bases and J gave up 4 bases; unmatched junction bases: 14. The CDR3 runs to 19 residues. From germline, CDR1 is WSHSY and CDR2 SAAADI. The sequencing here drew on PBMCs, taken from a glioma patient whose treatment included an IDH1 peptide vaccine. V usage is TRBV10-2 and J usage is TRBJ2-5; 15 nucleotides line up with TRBD2. The clonotype originates from a man between 18 and 29 years old with glioma. The CDR3: CASSSLKGLAGGWVETQYF. CDR3 bases: TGCGCCAGCAGTTCTCTTAAGGGACTAGCGGGAGGATGGGTAGAGACCCAGTACTTC.